This is a list of T cell receptor beta chains from one sample in a study of T cells in Graves' hyperthyroidism and ophthalmopathy. TCRdb reprocessed the multiplex PCR reads via MiXCR and lists one record per CDR3 protein. The table has 490,000 or so distinct CDR3 sequences, approximately 23% seen once; the top ten hold about half. The sequencing input was blood. These receptor sequences come from a woman aged 70-85 years with Graves' ophthalmopathy. CDR3s include the opening cysteine and the closing phenylalanine or tryptophan. The order of the fields is V gene, J gene, CDR3 protein.

V gene: TRBV6-1; J gene: TRBJ2-3; CDR3 protein: CASRTGTSVFTDTQYF
V gene: TRBV4-2; J gene: TRBJ2-1; CDR3 protein: CASSQVGLAGRDEQFF
V gene: TRBV29-1; J gene: TRBJ2-7; CDR3 protein: CSVETGGSYEQYF
V gene: TRBV3-1; J gene: TRBJ2-7; CDR3 protein: CASSQVAGKGEQYF
V gene: TRBV5-1; J gene: TRBJ2-5; CDR3 protein: CASSLELAGTAQYF
V gene: TRBV5-6; J gene: TRBJ1-5; CDR3 protein: CASSSARGFNQPQHF
V gene: TRBV30; J gene: TRBJ2-2; CDR3 protein: CAGPLQGTTGELFF
V gene: TRBV3-1; J gene: TRBJ2-7; CDR3 protein: CASSQVPYEQYF
V gene: TRBV3-1; J gene: TRBJ2-5; CDR3 protein: CASSQVSGSGAETQYF
V gene: TRBV27; J gene: TRBJ2-7; CDR3 protein: CASSALTSGSYEQYF
V gene: TRBV7-8; J gene: TRBJ1-5; CDR3 protein: CATNMGAFNQPQHF
V gene: TRBV7-2; J gene: TRBJ1-1; CDR3 protein: CASSLGRTGTEAFF
V gene: TRBV18; J gene: TRBJ1-1; CDR3 protein: CASSLNTGVDEAFF
V gene: TRBV7-9; J gene: TRBJ2-2; CDR3 protein: CASSPKKTGAGELFF
V gene: TRBV3-1; J gene: TRBJ1-2; CDR3 protein: CASSQEGLSNYGYTF
V gene: TRBV4-2; J gene: TRBJ2-3; CDR3 protein: CASSQGPLSGEADTQYF
V gene: TRBV12-5; J gene: TRBJ2-1; CDR3 protein: CASGLVQVKHSYNEQFF
V gene: TRBV5-6; J gene: TRBJ2-5; CDR3 protein: CASSQRTAKETQYF
V gene: TRBV3-1; J gene: TRBJ2-1; CDR3 protein: CASKDGSEQFF
V gene: TRBV3-1; J gene: TRBJ2-3; CDR3 protein: CASRGTSSTDTQYF
V gene: TRBV6-5; J gene: TRBJ2-5; CDR3 protein: CASSYVNSGKVTQYF
V gene: TRBV24-1; J gene: TRBJ1-2; CDR3 protein: CATSDTGTDGYTF
V gene: TRBV30; J gene: TRBJ2-1; CDR3 protein: CAWSRGRSGGYNEQFF
V gene: TRBV12-3/TRBV12-4; J gene: TRBJ1-6; CDR3 protein: CASGWSGTGFSPLHF
V gene: TRBV2; J gene: TRBJ2-1; CDR3 protein: CASSEAMTPTGNEQFF
V gene: TRBV7-8; J gene: TRBJ2-5; CDR3 protein: CASSFRTQRETQYF
V gene: TRBV2; J gene: TRBJ2-1; CDR3 protein: CASSETGGWDEQFF